The subject of this entry is one TCR beta chain. Cohort allocation depended upon clinical history that participants reported. This specimen belongs to a study of blood T cell repertoires in COVID-19. Study at large: T cells, B-cell-depleted T cells, or PBMCs provided the cDNA or gDNA that served as material.

Generated by immunoSEQ multiplex PCR, the TCRdb table keeps only in-frame clones and is missing some. The sample records some 270,000 clones, about 86% being singletons. The CDR3 extends over 18 amino acids. Per the germline V gene, CDR1 is SGHRS and CDR2 is YFSETQ. Between the trimmed V and J ends, which lost 3 bases and 4 bases, there was a span of 22 bases. This clonotype was obtained from a man aged 50-60 years who had recovered from COVID-19. The chain joins TRBV5-1 to TRBJ2-2; tentative D call: TRBD2 (6 bases). Sequenced input: PBMCs or T cells enriched from blood (not recorded which). DNA for the CDR3: TGCGCCAGCAGCTCGACACCGTCCCCTTCCGGGAGCACCGGGGAGCTGTTTTTT. Its translation: CASSSTPSPSGSTGELFF.